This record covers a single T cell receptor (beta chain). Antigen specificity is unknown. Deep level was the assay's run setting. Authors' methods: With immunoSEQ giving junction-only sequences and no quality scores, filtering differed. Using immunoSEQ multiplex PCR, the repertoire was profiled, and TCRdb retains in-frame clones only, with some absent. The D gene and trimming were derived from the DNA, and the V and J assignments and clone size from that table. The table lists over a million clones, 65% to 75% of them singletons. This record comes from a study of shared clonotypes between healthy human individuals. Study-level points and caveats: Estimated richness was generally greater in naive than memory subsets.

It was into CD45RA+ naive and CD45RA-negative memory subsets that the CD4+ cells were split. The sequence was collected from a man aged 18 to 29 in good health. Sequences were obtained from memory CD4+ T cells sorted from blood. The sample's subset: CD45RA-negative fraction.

In DNA, the CDR3 is TGTGCCAGCAGCCCTCGGACAGCTCTCTCTGGGGCCAACGTCCTGACTTTC. It codes for CASSPRTALSGANVLTF. V and J are TRBV7-9 and TRBJ2-6, with TRBD1 as a possible D gene (6 bases). The CDR3 is 17 residues long. The germline CDR1 and CDR2 sequences are SEHNR and FQNEAQ (reference sequence). V gave up 5 bases and J gave up 0 bases, with 14 bases separating them.